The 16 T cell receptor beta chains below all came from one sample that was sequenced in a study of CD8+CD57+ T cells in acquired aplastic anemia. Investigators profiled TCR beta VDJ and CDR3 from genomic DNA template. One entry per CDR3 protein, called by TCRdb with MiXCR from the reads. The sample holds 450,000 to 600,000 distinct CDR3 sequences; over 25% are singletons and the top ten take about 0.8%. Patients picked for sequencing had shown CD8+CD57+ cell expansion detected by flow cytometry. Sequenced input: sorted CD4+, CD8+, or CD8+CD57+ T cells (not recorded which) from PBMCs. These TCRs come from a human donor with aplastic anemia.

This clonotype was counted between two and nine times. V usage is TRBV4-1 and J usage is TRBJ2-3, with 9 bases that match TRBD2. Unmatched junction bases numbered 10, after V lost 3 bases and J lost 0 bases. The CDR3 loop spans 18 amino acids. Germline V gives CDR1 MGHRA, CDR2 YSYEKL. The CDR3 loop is CASSHSGVAGVSTDTQYF. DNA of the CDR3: TGCGCCAGCAGCCACTCCGGGGTAGCGGGGGTTAGCACAGATACGCAGTATTTT.

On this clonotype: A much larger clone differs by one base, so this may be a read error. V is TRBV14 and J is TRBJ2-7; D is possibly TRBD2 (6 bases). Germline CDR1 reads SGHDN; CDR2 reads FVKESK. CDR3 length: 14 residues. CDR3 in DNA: TGTGCCAGCAGACTTAGCGGAAGCTCCTACGAGCGGTACTTC. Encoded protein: CASRLSGSSYERYF.

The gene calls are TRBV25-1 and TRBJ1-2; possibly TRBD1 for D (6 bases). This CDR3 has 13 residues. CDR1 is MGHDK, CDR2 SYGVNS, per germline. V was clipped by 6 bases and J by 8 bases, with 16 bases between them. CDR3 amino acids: CASRVPGALGYTF. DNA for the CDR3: TGTGCCAGCAGGGTTCCGGGGGCGCTGGGCTACACCTTC.

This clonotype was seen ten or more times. The CDR3 region is CASAKAGLESYEQYF. The CDR3 coding sequence is TGTGCCAGCGCGAAAGCGGGGTTGGAGTCCTACGAGCAGTACTTC. V usage is TRBV13 and J usage is TRBJ2-7; 7 bases are a match to TRBD2. This CDR3 comprises 15 residues. Germline values: CDR1 PRHDT, CDR2 FYEKMQ (reference sequence). The V and J ends lost 8 bases and 1 base, in that order; junction bases with no gene match: 11.

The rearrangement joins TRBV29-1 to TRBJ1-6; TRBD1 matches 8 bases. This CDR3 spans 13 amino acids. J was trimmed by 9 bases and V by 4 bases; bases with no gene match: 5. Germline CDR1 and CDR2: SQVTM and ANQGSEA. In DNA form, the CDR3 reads TGCAGCGTTGGGCAGGGGGCAGGTTCACCCCTCCACTTT. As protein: CSVGQGAGSPLHF.

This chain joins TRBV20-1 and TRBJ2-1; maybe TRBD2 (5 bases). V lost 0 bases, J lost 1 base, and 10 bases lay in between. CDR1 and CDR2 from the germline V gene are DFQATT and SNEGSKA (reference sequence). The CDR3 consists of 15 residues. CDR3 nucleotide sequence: TGCAGTGCTAGAGATCGGGGAAAATCCTACAATGAGCAGTTCTTC. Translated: CSARDRGKSYNEQFF.

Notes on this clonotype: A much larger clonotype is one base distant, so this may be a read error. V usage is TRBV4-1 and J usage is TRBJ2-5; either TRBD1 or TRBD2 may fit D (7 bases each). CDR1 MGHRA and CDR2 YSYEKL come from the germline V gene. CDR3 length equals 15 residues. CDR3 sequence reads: CASSRQGGRQEAQYF. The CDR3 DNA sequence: TGCGCCAGCAGCCGACAGGGAGGGCGGCAAGAGGCCCAGTACTTC.

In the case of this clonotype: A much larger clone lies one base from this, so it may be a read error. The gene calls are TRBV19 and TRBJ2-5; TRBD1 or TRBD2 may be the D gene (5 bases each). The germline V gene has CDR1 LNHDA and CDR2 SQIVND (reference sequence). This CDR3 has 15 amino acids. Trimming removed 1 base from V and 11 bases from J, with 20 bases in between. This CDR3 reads CASSIGIRGAEGQYF. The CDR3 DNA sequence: TGTGCCAGTAGTATAGGGATTCGGGGCGCAGAAGGGCAGTACTTC. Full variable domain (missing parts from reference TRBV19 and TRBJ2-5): DGGITQSPKYLFRKEGQNVTLSCEQNLNHDAMYWYRQDPGQGLRLIYYSQIVNDFQKGDIAEGYSVSREKKESFPLTVTSAQKNPTAFYLCASSIGIRGAEGQYFGPGTRLLVL.

CDR3 protein: CASSLGQQTDEQYF. As DNA, the CDR3 is TGTGCCAGCAGTCTGGGACAGCAGACCGACGAGCAGTACTTC. The rearrangement links TRBV2 to TRBJ2-7; TRBD1 aligns across 7 bases. The CDR3 spans 14 residues. V shed 5 bases, J shed 5 bases, and the junction held 9 bases outside the gene matches. Germline V lookup: CDR1 SNHLY, CDR2 FYNNEI.

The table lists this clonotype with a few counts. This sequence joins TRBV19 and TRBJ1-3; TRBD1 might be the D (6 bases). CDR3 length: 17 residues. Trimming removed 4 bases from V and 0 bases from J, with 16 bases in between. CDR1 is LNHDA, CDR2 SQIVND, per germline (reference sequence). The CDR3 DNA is TGTGCCAGTAGTACCGAACTACAGGGCCACTCTGGAAACACCATATATTTT. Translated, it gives CASSTELQGHSGNTIYF.

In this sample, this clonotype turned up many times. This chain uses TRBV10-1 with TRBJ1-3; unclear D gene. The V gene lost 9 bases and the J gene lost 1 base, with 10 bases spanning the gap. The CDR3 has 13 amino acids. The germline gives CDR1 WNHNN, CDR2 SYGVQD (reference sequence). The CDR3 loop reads CASQESSGNTIYF. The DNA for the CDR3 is TGCGCCAGTCAAGAGAGTTCTGGAAACACCATATATTTT.

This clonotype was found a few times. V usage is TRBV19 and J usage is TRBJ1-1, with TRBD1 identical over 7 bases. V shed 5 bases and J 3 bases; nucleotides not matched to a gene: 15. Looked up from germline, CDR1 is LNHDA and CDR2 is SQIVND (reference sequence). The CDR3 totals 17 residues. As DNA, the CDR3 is TGTGCCAGTAGTCAAAACCCGGGACAGCTCTTGGACACTGAAGCTTTCTTT. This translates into CASSQNPGQLLDTEAFF.

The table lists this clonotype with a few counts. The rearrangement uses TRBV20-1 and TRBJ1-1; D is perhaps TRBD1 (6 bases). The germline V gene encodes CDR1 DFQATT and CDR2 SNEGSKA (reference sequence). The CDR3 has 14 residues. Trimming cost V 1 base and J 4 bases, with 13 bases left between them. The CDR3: CSARVVQGVTEAFF. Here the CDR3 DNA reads TGCAGTGCTAGAGTAGTACAGGGCGTCACTGAAGCTTTCTTT.

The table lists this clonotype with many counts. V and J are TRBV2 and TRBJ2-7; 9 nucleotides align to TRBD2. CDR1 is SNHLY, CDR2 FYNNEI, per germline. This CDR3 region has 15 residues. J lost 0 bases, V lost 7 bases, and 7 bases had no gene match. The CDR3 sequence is CASTVSSGNSYEQYF. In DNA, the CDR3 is TGTGCCAGCACTGTTTCTAGCGGGAACTCCTACGAGCAGTACTTC. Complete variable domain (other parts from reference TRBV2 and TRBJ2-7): EPEVTQTPSHQVTQMGQEVILRCVPISNHLYFYWYRQILGQKVEFLVSFYNNEISEKSEIFDDQFSVERPDGSNFTLKIRSTKLEDSAMYFCASTVSSGNSYEQYFGPGTRLTVT.

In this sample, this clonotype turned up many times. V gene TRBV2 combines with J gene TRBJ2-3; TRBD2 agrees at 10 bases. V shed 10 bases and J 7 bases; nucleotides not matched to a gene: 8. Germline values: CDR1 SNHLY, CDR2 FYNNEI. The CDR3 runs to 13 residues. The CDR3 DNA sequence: TGTGCCATCGAGCGGGGGGGCTGGAATACGCAGTATTTT. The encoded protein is CAIERGGWNTQYF. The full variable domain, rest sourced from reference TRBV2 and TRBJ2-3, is EPEVTQTPSHQVTQMGQEVILRCVPISNHLYFYWYRQILGQKVEFLVSFYNNEISEKSEIFDDQFSVERPDGSNFTLKIRSTKLEDSAMYFCAIERGGWNTQYFGPGTRLTVL.

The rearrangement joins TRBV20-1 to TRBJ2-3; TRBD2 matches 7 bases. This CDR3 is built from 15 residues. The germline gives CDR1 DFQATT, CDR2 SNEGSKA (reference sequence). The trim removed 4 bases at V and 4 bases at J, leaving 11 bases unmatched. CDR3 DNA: TGCAGTGCTATGTCTGCGGGAGATATGGCAGATACGCAGTATTTT. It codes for CSAMSAGDMADTQYF.